This T cell receptor (beta chain) was retrieved from a study of blood T cell repertoires in COVID-19. Study details: Donors in the United States, Italy and Spain gave samples during acute or convalescent COVID-19. From T cells, B-cell-depleted T cells, or PBMCs came the material, which was cDNA or gDNA.

Authors' methods: Quantification of nucleated cells was approximated via reference gene primer amplification. Clones were sequenced by immunoSEQ multiplex PCR, and TCRdb holds only the in-frame ones, with some missing. V and J calls and clone size are those listed in that table; D and trimming were worked out from the DNA. The table has 410,000 or so clones, more than 80% seen once. From germline, CDR1 is KGHSY and CDR2 FQNENV. The CDR3 has 13 residues. The V gene lost 0 bases and the J gene lost 4 bases, with 7 bases spanning the gap. The rearrangement links TRBV16 to TRBJ2-7; D is uncertain. The source of this sequence is a woman in her thirties with active or convalescent COVID-19. Sequencing was carried out using peripheral blood. The CDR3: CASSQSVRYEQYF. CDR3 bases: TGTGCCAGCAGCCAATCGGTCAGGTACGAGCAGTACTTC.